The rows below give T cell receptor beta chains drawn from one sample of a study of regulatory T cells in long-lasting Graves disease. TCRdb analysed the multiplex PCR reads with MiXCR anew, one entry per CDR3 protein. The sample has about 540,000 distinct CDR3 sequences, around an eighth seen once; the top ten hold 10%. Another study also made use of these data, one on T cells in Graves' hyperthyroidism and ophthalmopathy.

This material consisted of peripheral blood mononuclear cells (PBMCs), taken at new diagnosis, from a patient treated with antithyroid drugs. These receptor sequences come from a man aged 25-45 years with Graves disease. The CDR3 runs from the conserved cysteine through the conserved F or W. A D gene is named only where the DNA matches it firmly. A row's size may be missing; if present it is once, few, many or a size class.

D: TRBD1
J: TRBJ2-6
size: many
V: TRBV12-3/TRBV12-4
CDR3: CASSIRTGAGANVLTF

D: -
J: TRBJ1-5
size: many
V: TRBV5-1
CDR3: CASSLAEGQPQHF

D: TRBD1
J: TRBJ2-1
size: many
V: TRBV5-1
CDR3: CASSLGAGGGNEQFF

D: -
J: TRBJ1-2
size: many
V: TRBV10-3
CDR3: CAISDPGAGYGYTF

D: -
J: TRBJ1-3
size: few
V: TRBV5-1
CDR3: CASSLGDSGNTIYF

D: -
J: TRBJ1-6
size: many
V: TRBV10-3
CDR3: CATAVGVDNSPLHF

D: TRBD1
J: TRBJ1-5
size: -
V: TRBV19
CDR3: CASNTPDRGRGSNQPQHF

D: TRBD1
J: TRBJ2-3
size: -
V: TRBV9
CDR3: CASSGGTGADTQYF

D: -
J: TRBJ1-2
size: many
V: TRBV30
CDR3: CAWRDRAPIGYTF

D: -
J: TRBJ1-6
size: many
V: TRBV2
CDR3: CASSGGGLNSPLHF

D: TRBD1
J: TRBJ2-7
size: -
V: TRBV20-1
CDR3: CSVDVSVDRAAYEQYF

D: -
J: TRBJ2-1
size: many
V: TRBV12-3/TRBV12-4
CDR3: CASSLPGVFEQFF

D: -
J: TRBJ2-1
size: many
V: TRBV6-2/TRBV6-3
CDR3: CASSEWNRSYNEQFF

D: -
J: TRBJ2-7
size: many
V: TRBV12-3/TRBV12-4
CDR3: CASSSQRGTYEQYF

D: -
J: TRBJ2-1
size: -
V: TRBV12-3/TRBV12-4
CDR3: CASSLVGFGRNEERGYNEQFF

D: TRBD1
J: TRBJ1-2
size: many
V: TRBV28
CDR3: CASSLYSGQGGYGYTF

D: TRBD2
J: TRBJ2-7
size: many
V: TRBV6-5
CDR3: CASSYRLAGKDEQYF

D: -
J: TRBJ1-3
size: -
V: TRBV18
CDR3: CASSPEGWTGNTIYF

D: TRBD1
J: TRBJ1-4
size: -
V: TRBV4-1
CDR3: CASSQGGTATNEKLFF

D: TRBD2
J: TRBJ2-3
size: many
V: TRBV20-1
CDR3: CSARDGAGLARIPDTQYF

D: -
J: TRBJ2-6
size: -
V: TRBV18
CDR3: CASSRQQGLSGANVLTF

D: -
J: TRBJ2-7
size: many
V: TRBV29-1
CDR3: CSVKASSNYEQYF

D: TRBD1
J: TRBJ1-6
size: -
V: TRBV5-1
CDR3: CASSFTTGRGSPLHF

D: -
J: TRBJ2-7
size: many
V: TRBV7-8
CDR3: CASSADGEQYF

D: -
J: TRBJ2-5
size: -
V: TRBV30
CDR3: CAWRGLKDSYETQYF

D: TRBD2
J: TRBJ2-1
size: many
V: TRBV5-1
CDR3: CASSLAGELAGVLSNEQFF

D: -
J: TRBJ1-1
size: many
V: TRBV20-1
CDR3: CSARDHRGGNTEAFF

D: TRBD2
J: TRBJ2-1
size: many
V: TRBV11-2
CDR3: CASSLPGGGNEQFF

D: TRBD1
J: TRBJ1-6
size: many
V: TRBV5-6
CDR3: CASSSIQGQNSPLHF

D: TRBD2
J: TRBJ2-7
size: -
V: TRBV25-1
CDR3: CASSLAGTAEQYF

D: TRBD2
J: TRBJ2-7
size: many
V: TRBV5-1
CDR3: CASSLLPSGNEQYF

D: TRBD2
J: TRBJ2-7
size: many
V: TRBV12-3/TRBV12-4
CDR3: CASSPLAGGGREQYF